This TCR beta chain is drawn from a study of T cell changes during pregnancy in multiple sclerosis. Sequencing used immunoSEQ multiplex PCR; TCRdb keeps in-frame clones, though not all of them. The sample yields more than 40,000 clones, approximately 87% seen once. Only a few counts were recorded for this clone. With 5 bases clipped from V and 3 bases from J, the junction kept 10 bases outside the gene matches. The CDR3 runs to 15 residues. Germline CDR1 is GTSNPN and CDR2 is SVGIG (reference sequence). This sequence originates from a female donor in good health, enrolled as a control in a pregnancy study. The rearrangement uses TRBV30 and TRBJ1-2; TRBD1 matches at 9 bases. The specimen was peripheral blood, collected in the first trimester of pregnancy. The CDR3 reads CAWSRDRVLHYGYTF. The CDR3 bases are TGTGCCTGGTCCCGGGACAGGGTCCTGCACTATGGCTACACCTTC.